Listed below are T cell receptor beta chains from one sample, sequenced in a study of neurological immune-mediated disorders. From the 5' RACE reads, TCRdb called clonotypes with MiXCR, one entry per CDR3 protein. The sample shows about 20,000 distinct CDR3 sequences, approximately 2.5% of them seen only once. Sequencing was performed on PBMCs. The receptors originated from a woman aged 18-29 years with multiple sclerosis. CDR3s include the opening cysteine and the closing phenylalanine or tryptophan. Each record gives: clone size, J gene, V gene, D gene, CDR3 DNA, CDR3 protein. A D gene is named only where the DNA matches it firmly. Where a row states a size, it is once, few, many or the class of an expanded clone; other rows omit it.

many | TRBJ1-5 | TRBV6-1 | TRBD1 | TGTGCCAGCAGTGTTGACAGGGGGGGCAATCAGCCCCAGCATTTT | CASSVDRGGNQPQHF
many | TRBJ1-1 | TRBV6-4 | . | TGTGCCAGCAGTAACACAGGGAGCACTGAAGCTTTCTTT | CASSNTGSTEAFF
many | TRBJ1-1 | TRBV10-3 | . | TGTGCCATCCTCGTGAAGGCTCCCCTTGGAGACACTGAAGCTTTCTTT | CAILVKAPLGDTEAFF
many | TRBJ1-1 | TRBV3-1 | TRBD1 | TGTGCCAGCAGCGGACGCTCTCAGGGGGCGATCACTGAAGCTTTCTTT | CASSGRSQGAITEAFF
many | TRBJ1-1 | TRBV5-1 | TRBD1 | TGCGCCAGCAGCTTCTTCAGGGGGAGGGACACTGAAGCTTTCTTT | CASSFFRGRDTEAFF
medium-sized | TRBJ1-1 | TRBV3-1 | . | TGTGCCAGCAGCCAAGATAACCGGGGGGGAACCACTGAAGCTTTCTTT | CASSQDNRGGTTEAFF
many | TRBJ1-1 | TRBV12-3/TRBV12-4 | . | TGTGCCAGCAGTCTCGGACGCCGCCTTAACACTGAAGCTTTCTTT | CASSLGRRLNTEAFF
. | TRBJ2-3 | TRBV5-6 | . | TGTGCCAGCAGCTTTCGCTTGGATACGCAGTATTTT | CASSFRLDTQYF
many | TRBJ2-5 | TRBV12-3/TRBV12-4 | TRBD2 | TGTGCCAGCAGTTTGTCAGCGGGAGAAGAGACCCAGTACTTC | CASSLSAGEETQYF
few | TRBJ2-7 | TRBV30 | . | TGTGCCTGGAGATGGGGGGCGGGGAACTACGAGCAGTACTTC | CAWRWGAGNYEQYF
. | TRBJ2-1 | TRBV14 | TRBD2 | TGTGCCAGCAGCCAAGATCCCGCTCTAGCGGGAGTCGACCATGAGCAGTTCTTC | CASSQDPALAGVDHEQFF
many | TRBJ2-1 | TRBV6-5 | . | TGTGCCAGCAGTTGGTACGGGGGGCGGGGTGAGCAGTTCTTC | CASSWYGGRGEQFF
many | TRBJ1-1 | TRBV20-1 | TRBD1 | TGCAGTGCTCGGACAGGGGGAATGAACACTGAAGCTTTCTTT | CSARTGGMNTEAFF
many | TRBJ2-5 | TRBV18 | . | TGTGCCAGCTCACCACGGCAGGGAGTGGCAGAGACCCAGTACTTC | CASSPRQGVAETQYF
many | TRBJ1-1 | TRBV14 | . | TGTGCCAGCAGAGACCGGGGGGACACTGAAGCTTTCTTT | CASRDRGDTEAFF
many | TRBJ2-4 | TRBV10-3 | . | TGTGCCATCAGTGACGCCCGGGGCCCTGGTAACAAAAACATTCAGTACTTC | CAISDARGPGNKNIQYF
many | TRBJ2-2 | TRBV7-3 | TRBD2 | TGTGCCAGCAGCTTTAGAGCCCCGGGACTAGCGGGGGGAACCACCGGGGAGCTGTTTTTT | CASSFRAPGLAGGTTGELFF
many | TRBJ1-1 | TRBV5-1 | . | TGCGCCAGCAGCTTGGCGGACAGAGGGAACACTGAAGCTTTCTTT | CASSLADRGNTEAFF
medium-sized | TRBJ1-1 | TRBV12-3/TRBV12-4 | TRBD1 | TGTGCCAGCAGCAAGACAGGGGGCTGGACTGAAGCTTTCTTT | CASSKTGGWTEAFF
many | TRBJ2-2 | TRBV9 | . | TGTGCCAGCAGCCCCGCAACCGGGGAGCTGTTTTTT | CASSPATGELFF
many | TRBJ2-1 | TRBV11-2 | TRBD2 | TGTGCCAGCAGCTCATCTGCCGGGACTAGTTCCTACAATGAGCAGTTCTTC | CASSSSAGTSSYNEQFF
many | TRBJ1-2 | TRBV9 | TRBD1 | TGTGCCAGCAGCATTGGGACAGGGGAATTTCATGGCTACACCTTC | CASSIGTGEFHGYTF
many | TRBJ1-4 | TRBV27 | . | TGTGCCAGCGGATACCCGGGAACATCGCCAAAACTGTTTTTT | CASGYPGTSPKLFF
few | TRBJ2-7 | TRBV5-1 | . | TGCGCCAGCAGCTTGGGGGTCCGGAAGGACTACGAGCAGTACTTC | CASSLGVRKDYEQYF
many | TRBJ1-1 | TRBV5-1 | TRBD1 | TGCGCCAGCAGCCAGAGCGGGACAGCGAACACTGAAGCTTTCTTT | CASSQSGTANTEAFF
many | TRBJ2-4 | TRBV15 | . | TGTGCCACCAGCAGGGGCGACGGGGTAGACATTCAGTACTTC | CATSRGDGVDIQYF
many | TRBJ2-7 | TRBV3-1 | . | TGTGCCAGCAGCCAAGATGAATGGGAGCAGTACTTC | CASSQDEWEQYF
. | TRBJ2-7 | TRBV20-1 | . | TGCAGTGCCACCGCCGGCGGCGTCTACGAGCAGTACTTC | CSATAGGVYEQYF
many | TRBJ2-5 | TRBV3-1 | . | TGTGCCAGCAGCCAAGTTAGCAGGGAGACCCAGTACTTC | CASSQVSRETQYF
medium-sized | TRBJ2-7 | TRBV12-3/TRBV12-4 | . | TGTGCCAGCAGTTTAATGGCAGATTCCTACGAGCAGTACTTC | CASSLMADSYEQYF
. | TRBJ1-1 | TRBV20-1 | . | TGCAGTGCTGCCCAGACTGAAGCTTTCTTT | CSAAQTEAFF
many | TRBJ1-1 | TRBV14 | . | TGTGCCAGCAGCCCCAGGGTCAACACTGAAGCTTTCTTT | CASSPRVNTEAFF
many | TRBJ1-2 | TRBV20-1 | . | TGCAGTGCTAGAGATTCGGACAGATTTAACTATGGCTACACCTTC | CSARDSDRFNYGYTF
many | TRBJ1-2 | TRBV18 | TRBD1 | TGTGCCAGCTCAGGACAGGCCAGCTATGGCTACACCTTC | CASSGQASYGYTF
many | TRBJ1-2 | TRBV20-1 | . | TGCAGTGCTAGGGGTGGCAGCAACTATGGCTACACCTTC | CSARGGSNYGYTF
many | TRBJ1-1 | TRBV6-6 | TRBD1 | TGTGCCAGCAGTTACGTGTCAGGGGGGTGGAACACTGAAGCTTTCTTT | CASSYVSGGWNTEAFF
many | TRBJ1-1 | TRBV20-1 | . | TGCAGTGCTAGAAGATCGGTCCGGAACACTGAAGCTTTCTTT | CSARRSVRNTEAFF
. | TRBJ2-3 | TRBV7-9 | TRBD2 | TGTGCCAGCAGTACCGGGACTAGCGTCACAGATACGCAGTATTTT | CASSTGTSVTDTQYF
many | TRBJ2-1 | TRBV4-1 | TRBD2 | TGCGCCAGCAGCCGAAGCGGGAGCTCCTACAATGAGCAGTTCTTC | CASSRSGSSYNEQFF
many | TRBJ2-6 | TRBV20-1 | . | TGCAGTGCTAGAGTCGGGGCTGGGGCCAACGTCCTGACTTTC | CSARVGAGANVLTF
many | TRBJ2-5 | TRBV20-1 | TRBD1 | TGCAGTGCTAGAGACCCCACAGGGGGCTGGGAGACCCAGTACTTC | CSARDPTGGWETQYF
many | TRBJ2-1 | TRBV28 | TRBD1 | TGTGCCAGCTGGGAGACAGGGGGCGATGAGCAGTTCTTC | CASWETGGDEQFF
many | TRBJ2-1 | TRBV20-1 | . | TGCAGTGCTAGAAAACCTAAAGGGTCCTACAATGAGCAGTTCTTC | CSARKPKGSYNEQFF
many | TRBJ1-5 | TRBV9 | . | TGTGCCAGCAGCCCCGCGGGTCAAAATCAGCCCCAGCATTTT | CASSPAGQNQPQHF
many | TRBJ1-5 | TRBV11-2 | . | TGTGCCAGCAGCTCCAGTCCCGCGACTCAGCCCCAGCATTTT | CASSSSPATQPQHF
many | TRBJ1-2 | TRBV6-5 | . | TGTGCCAGCAGTTACAGGCAGGGCTATGGCTACACCTTC | CASSYRQGYGYTF
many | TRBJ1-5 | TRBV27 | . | TGTGCCAGCAGTTTAGGTTGGGATAGCAATCAGCCCCAGCATTTT | CASSLGWDSNQPQHF
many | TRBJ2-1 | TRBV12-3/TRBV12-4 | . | TGTGCCAGCGGGTACAATGAGCAGTTCTTC | CASGYNEQFF
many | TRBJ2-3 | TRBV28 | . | TGTGCCATACTATCCTCCAGCACAGATACGCAGTATTTT | CAILSSSTDTQYF
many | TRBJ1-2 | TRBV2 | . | TGTGCCAGCAGTGAAGGACAGTTGGTCTATGGCTACACCTTC | CASSEGQLVYGYTF
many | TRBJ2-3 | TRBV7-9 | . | TGTGCCAGCAGTTCATGGGGCAGAAGCACAGATACGCAGTATTTT | CASSSWGRSTDTQYF
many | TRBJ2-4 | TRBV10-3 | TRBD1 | TGTGCCGCACAGGGGCAAAACATTCAGTACTTC | CAAQGQNIQYF